A selection of T cell receptor beta chains follows, all from one sample in a study of shared clonotypes between healthy human individuals. Libraries were prepared by immunoSEQ multiplex PCR; TCRdb keeps only in-frame clonotypes and omits some of them. The table records some 2,000,000 clones, 85% to 95% of them present only once. The sequencing input was naive CD4+ T cells sorted from blood. These receptors all stem from a young man in good health. The CDR3 runs from the conserved cysteine through the conserved F or W. D genes are given only for firm matches. Clone size is not always given. Where it is, it says once, few, many or a class for expanded clones.

d_gene: -; len: 16; v_gene: TRBV5-4; j_gene: TRBJ2-2; abundance: -; CDR3aa: CASSFGHGGGTGELFF; CDR3nt: TGTGCCAGCAGCTTCGGACACGGTGGAGGTACCGGGGAGCTGTTTTTT
d_gene: TRBD2; len: 17; v_gene: TRBV28; j_gene: TRBJ2-1; abundance: -; CDR3aa: CASSFFLTSGGFNEQFF; CDR3nt: TGTGCCAGCAGTTTCTTCCTGACTAGCGGGGGATTCAATGAGCAGTTCTTC
d_gene: -; len: 15; v_gene: TRBV6-6; j_gene: TRBJ1-1; abundance: -; CDR3aa: CASTLNEIGNTEAFF; CDR3nt: TGTGCCAGCACCTTAAACGAAATCGGGAACACTGAAGCTTTCTTT
d_gene: -; len: 13; v_gene: TRBV2; j_gene: TRBJ1-4; abundance: -; CDR3aa: CASVGGRYEKLFF; CDR3nt: TGTGCCAGTGTGGGGGGCCGGTATGAAAAACTGTTTTTT
d_gene: -; len: 16; v_gene: TRBV18; j_gene: TRBJ2-3; abundance: -; CDR3aa: CASSPLRGTPTDTQYF; CDR3nt: TGTGCCAGCTCACCGCTCCGCGGGACCCCCACAGATACGCAGTATTTT
d_gene: -; len: 13; v_gene: TRBV11-1; j_gene: TRBJ2-7; abundance: -; CDR3aa: CASSLDGLLGQYF; CDR3nt: TGTGCCAGCAGCTTAGATGGCCTCTTAGGGCAGTACTTC
d_gene: -; len: 15; v_gene: TRBV7-2; j_gene: TRBJ1-1; abundance: -; CDR3aa: CASSLTSGEHTEAFF; CDR3nt: TGTGCCAGCAGCTTAACTTCGGGGGAACACACTGAAGCTTTCTTT
d_gene: TRBD1; len: 14; v_gene: TRBV6-5; j_gene: TRBJ2-7; abundance: -; CDR3aa: CASRRGTGAYEQYF; CDR3nt: TGTGCCAGCAGAAGAGGGACAGGGGCCTACGAGCAGTACTTC
d_gene: -; len: 13; v_gene: TRBV5-1; j_gene: TRBJ2-6; abundance: -; CDR3aa: CASRGSGANVLTF; CDR3nt: TGCGCCAGCAGGGGCTCTGGGGCCAACGTCCTGACTTTC
d_gene: TRBD1; len: 13; v_gene: TRBV30; j_gene: TRBJ2-3; abundance: -; CDR3aa: CAWDREVPDTQYF; CDR3nt: TGTGCCTGGGACAGGGAAGTCCCAGATACGCAGTATTTT
d_gene: -; len: 13; v_gene: TRBV5-4; j_gene: TRBJ2-1; abundance: -; CDR3aa: CASSAQGSDEQFF; CDR3nt: TGTGCCAGCAGCGCCCAGGGGTCGGATGAGCAGTTCTTC
d_gene: TRBD1; len: 14; v_gene: TRBV7-2; j_gene: TRBJ2-5; abundance: -; CDR3aa: CASSRDRGQETQYF; CDR3nt: TGTGCCAGCAGCCGCGACAGGGGACAAGAGACCCAGTACTTC
d_gene: TRBD1; len: 14; v_gene: TRBV10-3; j_gene: TRBJ1-4; abundance: once; CDR3aa: CAISQGQINEKLFF; CDR3nt: TGTGCCATCAGCCAGGGACAGATTAATGAAAAACTGTTTTTT
d_gene: -; len: 14; v_gene: TRBV6-5; j_gene: TRBJ2-7; abundance: -; CDR3aa: CASRKRVSSYEQYF; CDR3nt: TGTGCCAGCAGGAAGAGGGTTAGCTCCTACGAGCAGTACTTC
d_gene: -; len: 13; v_gene: TRBV29-1; j_gene: TRBJ2-3; abundance: -; CDR3aa: CSVVPGVPDTQYF; CDR3nt: TGCAGCGTAGTACCGGGCGTCCCAGATACGCAGTATTTT
d_gene: TRBD2; len: 16; v_gene: TRBV9; j_gene: TRBJ2-5; abundance: -; CDR3aa: CASSVADSGGSLTQYF; CDR3nt: TGTGCCAGCAGCGTAGCCGATAGCGGGGGTTCTTTGACCCAGTACTTC
d_gene: -; len: 16; v_gene: TRBV10-3; j_gene: TRBJ1-6; abundance: -; CDR3aa: CAISESGGTYNSPLHF; CDR3nt: TGTGCCATCAGTGAGTCAGGCGGAACCTATAATTCACCCCTCCACTTT
d_gene: -; len: 16; v_gene: TRBV4-2; j_gene: TRBJ2-6; abundance: -; CDR3aa: CASSQDEVQGANVLTF; CDR3nt: TGTGCCAGCAGCCAAGATGAGGTGCAGGGGGCCAACGTCCTGACTTTC
d_gene: -; len: 15; v_gene: TRBV7-3; j_gene: TRBJ2-3; abundance: -; CDR3aa: CASSSSGGFTDTQYF; CDR3nt: TGTGCCAGCAGCTCCAGCGGCGGGTTCACAGATACGCAGTATTTT
d_gene: TRBD2; len: 19; v_gene: TRBV15; j_gene: TRBJ2-3; abundance: -; CDR3aa: CATSRERGTLAGGPDTQYF; CDR3nt: TGTGCCACCAGCAGAGAGCGGGGTACTCTAGCGGGGGGGCCGGATACGCAGTATTTT
d_gene: TRBD2; len: 14; v_gene: TRBV27; j_gene: TRBJ2-7; abundance: -; CDR3aa: CASSLRLAGGEQYF; CDR3nt: TGTGCCAGCAGTTTACGACTAGCGGGAGGCGAGCAGTACTTC
d_gene: -; len: 13; v_gene: TRBV7-6; j_gene: TRBJ2-2; abundance: -; CDR3aa: CASSPQVTGELFF; CDR3nt: TGTGCCAGCAGCCCACAGGTCACCGGGGAGCTGTTTTTT
d_gene: -; len: 15; v_gene: TRBV19; j_gene: TRBJ1-6; abundance: -; CDR3aa: CASSIEGTRDSPLHF; CDR3nt: TGTGCCAGTAGTATTGAGGGGACTAGGGATTCACCCCTCCACTTT
d_gene: -; len: 12; v_gene: TRBV2; j_gene: TRBJ2-5; abundance: -; CDR3aa: CASSGGAGTQYF; CDR3nt: TGTGCCAGCAGTGGAGGGGCTGGGACCCAGTACTTC
d_gene: -; len: 17; v_gene: TRBV5-6; j_gene: TRBJ1-4; abundance: -; CDR3aa: CASSLEARDTLNEKLFF; CDR3nt: TGTGCCAGCAGCTTGGAAGCCCGGGACACGTTGAATGAAAAACTGTTTTTT
d_gene: -; len: 15; v_gene: TRBV7-8; j_gene: TRBJ1-4; abundance: -; CDR3aa: CASSLAIWADEKLFF; CDR3nt: TGTGCCAGCAGCTTAGCAATATGGGCAGATGAAAAACTGTTTTTT
d_gene: -; len: 13; v_gene: TRBV18; j_gene: TRBJ1-2; abundance: -; CDR3aa: CASSRTANYGYTF; CDR3nt: TGTGCCAGCTCACGGACAGCTAACTATGGCTACACCTTC
d_gene: TRBD1; len: 19; v_gene: TRBV7-8; j_gene: TRBJ2-3; abundance: -; CDR3aa: CASSPLRDRGRVSTDTQYF; CDR3nt: TGTGCCAGCAGCCCCCTAAGGGACAGGGGGCGAGTTAGCACAGATACGCAGTATTTT
d_gene: -; len: 20; v_gene: TRBV7-6; j_gene: TRBJ2-6; abundance: -; CDR3aa: CASSPLSETAALSGANVLTF; CDR3nt: TGTGCCAGCAGCCCCCTTTCGGAGACCGCGGCTCTCTCTGGGGCCAACGTCCTGACTTTC
d_gene: TRBD2; len: 14; v_gene: TRBV9; j_gene: TRBJ2-1; abundance: -; CDR3aa: CASSVQAGGIEQFF; CDR3nt: TGTGCCAGCAGCGTACAAGCGGGAGGGATTGAGCAGTTCTTC
d_gene: -; len: 18; v_gene: TRBV25-1; j_gene: TRBJ2-2; abundance: -; CDR3aa: CASSEVGGSHLNTGELFF; CDR3nt: TGTGCCAGCAGTGAAGTGGGCGGCTCCCACCTTAACACCGGGGAGCTGTTTTTT
d_gene: TRBD2; len: 14; v_gene: TRBV4-2; j_gene: TRBJ2-7; abundance: -; CDR3aa: CASSPGTSGGEQYF; CDR3nt: TGTGCCAGCAGCCCCGGGACTAGCGGTGGCGAGCAGTACTTC
d_gene: TRBD2; len: 14; v_gene: TRBV7-6; j_gene: TRBJ2-1; abundance: -; CDR3aa: CASSFSGSNNEQFF; CDR3nt: TGTGCCAGCAGCTTTAGCGGGAGTAACAATGAGCAGTTCTTC
d_gene: -; len: 14; v_gene: TRBV21-1; j_gene: TRBJ2-7; abundance: -; CDR3aa: CASSTSGTWHEQYF; CDR3nt: TGTGCCAGCAGCACGAGCGGGACCTGGCACGAGCAGTACTTC
d_gene: -; len: 15; v_gene: TRBV5-6; j_gene: TRBJ2-7; abundance: -; CDR3aa: CASSLEHVGSYEQYF; CDR3nt: TGTGCCAGCAGCTTGGAGCATGTCGGCTCCTACGAGCAGTACTTC
d_gene: -; len: 16; v_gene: TRBV5-1; j_gene: TRBJ2-2; abundance: -; CDR3aa: CASSLKGSPNTGELFF; CDR3nt: TGCGCCAGCAGCTTGAAGGGAAGTCCGAACACCGGGGAGCTGTTTTTT
d_gene: -; len: 14; v_gene: TRBV6-5; j_gene: TRBJ2-5; abundance: -; CDR3aa: CASSQPGGRETQYF; CDR3nt: TGTGCCAGCAGCCAACCCGGGGGGCGGGAGACCCAGTACTTC
d_gene: TRBD2; len: 16; v_gene: TRBV11-2; j_gene: TRBJ2-4; abundance: once; CDR3aa: CASSPRSSGAESIQYF; CDR3nt: TGTGCCAGCAGCCCCCGTTCTAGCGGGGCAGAGAGCATTCAGTACTTC
d_gene: TRBD1; len: 14; v_gene: TRBV28; j_gene: TRBJ1-4; abundance: -; CDR3aa: CASRTGGSNEKLFF; CDR3nt: TGTGCCAGCAGGACAGGGGGCTCTAATGAAAAACTGTTTTTT
d_gene: -; len: 12; v_gene: TRBV18; j_gene: TRBJ2-7; abundance: -; CDR3aa: CASSPQEGSQYF; CDR3nt: TGTGCCAGCTCCCCTCAGGAGGGATCGCAGTACTTC
d_gene: -; len: 14; v_gene: TRBV6-6; j_gene: TRBJ1-4; abundance: -; CDR3aa: CASSKGQFNEKLFF; CDR3nt: TGTGCCAGCAGCAAAGGACAGTTTAATGAAAAACTGTTTTTT